This T cell receptor (beta chain) was profiled in a study of OX40 agonist ivuxolimab in advanced cancers. Study-wide context: Patients took ivuxolimab, an agonistic anti-OX40 (CD134) antibody.

V dropped 1 base and J dropped 4; count of bases not matched to a gene: 6. This CDR3 contains 15 residues. Germline lookup yields CDR1 SGHVS and CDR2 FQNEAQ. Profiled with immunoSEQ multiplex PCR; TCRdb holds only in-frame clones, not every one. Among tens of thousands of clones listed, approximately 90% were seen once. The specimen was CD4+ or CD8+ T cells sorted from blood, collected in a trial of the OX40 agonist ivuxolimab. The receptor's source is an adult with an advanced solid tumor such as melanoma, head and neck, liver or kidney cancer. V is TRBV7-8 and J is TRBJ1-1, with 7 bases lining up with TRBD1. The CDR3 region is CASSLVGRGVTEAFF. The CDR3, as DNA: TGTGCCAGCAGCTTAGTAGGCAGGGGGGTCACTGAAGCTTTCTTT.